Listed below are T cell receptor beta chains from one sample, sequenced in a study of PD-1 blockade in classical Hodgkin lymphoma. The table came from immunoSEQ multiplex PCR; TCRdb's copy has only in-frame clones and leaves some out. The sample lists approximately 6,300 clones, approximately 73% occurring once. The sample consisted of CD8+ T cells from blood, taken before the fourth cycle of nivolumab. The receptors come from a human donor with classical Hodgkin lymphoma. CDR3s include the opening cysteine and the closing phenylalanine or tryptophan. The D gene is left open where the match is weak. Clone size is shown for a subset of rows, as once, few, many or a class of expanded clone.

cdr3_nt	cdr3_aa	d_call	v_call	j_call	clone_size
TGTGCCAGCAGCTTAGACGGGGGCGATCAGCCCCAGCATTTT	CASSLDGGDQPQHF	-	TRBV11-2	TRBJ1-5	-
TGTGCCAGCAGTTTTATTGATACCTATCGTGAGCAGTTCTTC	CASSFIDTYREQFF	-	TRBV28	TRBJ2-1	-
TGTGCCAGCAGCACCGCCGGCGCAGCTTACACCGGGGAGCTGTTTTTT	CASSTAGAAYTGELFF	-	TRBV5-4	TRBJ2-2	-
TGTGCCATCATCGACAGGGAATTCACTGAAGCTTTCTTT	CAIIDREFTEAFF	TRBD1	TRBV10-3	TRBJ1-1	-
TGCGCCAGCAGCTTGTTGCCGGGGACAGTCGACCTGAACTATGGCTACACCTTC	CASSLLPGTVDLNYGYTF	TRBD1	TRBV5-1	TRBJ1-2	-
TGCGCCAGCAGCTTGCAATGGATAGCGGGGTATGAGACCCAGTACTTC	CASSLQWIAGYETQYF	TRBD2	TRBV5-1	TRBJ2-5	once
TGTGCCAGCAGCTCGACGGCGAACTACAATGAGCAGTTCTTC	CASSSTANYNEQFF	-	TRBV28	TRBJ2-1	-
TGCAGCGTTGAGGGACCGGGACTCTCGTGGCCAGTAGACGAGCAGTACTTC	CSVEGPGLSWPVDEQYF	-	TRBV29-1	TRBJ2-7	-
TGTGCCTGGAGTTGGGACACGAACACTGAAGCTTTCTTT	CAWSWDTNTEAFF	-	TRBV30	TRBJ1-1	large
TGTGCCAGCAGTCCCAGAGGCAGGGCGGTCCCTGAAGCTTTCTTT	CASSPRGRAVPEAFF	-	TRBV27	TRBJ1-1	-
TGTGCCAGCAGTTTGCAGCGGGAGGTGGGCACCGGGGAGCTGTTTTTT	CASSLQREVGTGELFF	TRBD2	TRBV6-9	TRBJ2-2	-
TGTGCCAGCAGCGGGACGACAGGGGGTGGAAACACCATATATTTT	CASSGTTGGGNTIYF	TRBD1	TRBV7-6	TRBJ1-3	-
TGTGCCAGCAGCAAAGTAGTGAGTAACCCCATAACTTCATTAGGAGAGACCCAGTACTTC	CASSKVVSNPITSLGETQYF	-	TRBV21-1	TRBJ2-5	once
TGCGCCAGCAGCTTGACGGGCCACTCCTACGAGCAGTACTTC	CASSLTGHSYEQYF	-	TRBV5-1	TRBJ2-7	-
TGTGCCAGCAGTTACTCGGACAATGAGCAGTTCTTC	CASSYSDNEQFF	-	TRBV6-5	TRBJ2-1	-
TGTGCCAGCAGGGGGGGTCGAGAGGAGCAGTTCTTC	CASRGGREEQFF	-	TRBV2	TRBJ2-1	-
TGTGCCAGCAGCCTTAGACAGGGGAGCACAGATACGCAGTATTTT	CASSLRQGSTDTQYF	TRBD1	TRBV5-4	TRBJ2-3	-
TGTGCCAGCAGCCCATCAGGGACAGGGACCTACGAGCAGTACTTC	CASSPSGTGTYEQYF	TRBD1	TRBV7-2	TRBJ2-7	few
TGTGCCAGCAGCTTGAGGAGAGAGACCCAGTACTTC	CASSLRRETQYF	-	TRBV5-6	TRBJ2-5	-
TGTGCCAGCAGCGCACGGGACAGCGGGACTAGCGGGAGGGCCCACAATGAGCAGTTCTTC	CASSARDSGTSGRAHNEQFF	TRBD2	TRBV9	TRBJ2-1	-
TGTGCCAGCACCATCCGGGGTCAGGGCTCAGTTAATGAAAAACTGTTTTTT	CASTIRGQGSVNEKLFF	-	TRBV5-4	TRBJ1-4	-
TGTGCCAGTATGAGGGGGCTTTGGAACACCGGGGAGCTGTTTTTT	CASMRGLWNTGELFF	TRBD1	TRBV19	TRBJ2-2	-
TGTGCCAGCAGCTTTTACAGGGACGGGGGCTACACCTTC	CASSFYRDGGYTF	-	TRBV7-6	TRBJ1-2	-
TGCAGCGTTGAAGATCAGGGACTAGTGGAGACCCAGTACTTC	CSVEDQGLVETQYF	TRBD2	TRBV29-1	TRBJ2-5	-
TGTGCCAGCAGTTTAAGGGACGGCTTCAATGAGCAGTTCTTC	CASSLRDGFNEQFF	-	TRBV27	TRBJ2-1	-
TGTGCCATCCAGATAAGGGGCACCGGGGAGCTGTTTTTT	CAIQIRGTGELFF	-	TRBV19	TRBJ2-2	-
TGCAGCGTTGAGTCAGGGAGGGAGTATGAGCAGTTCTTC	CSVESGREYEQFF	TRBD2	TRBV29-1	TRBJ2-1	-
TGTGCCAGCAGTGACAGGGATTCCTACAATGAGCAGTTCTTC	CASSDRDSYNEQFF	TRBD1	TRBV27	TRBJ2-1	few
TGTGCCAGCTCAACCGACAGCACCGGGGAGCTGTTTTTT	CASSTDSTGELFF	-	TRBV7-3	TRBJ2-2	-